What follows are 21 T cell receptor beta chains derived from one specimen sequenced in a study of neurological immune-mediated disorders. TCRdb independently ran MiXCR on the 5' RACE reads; one entry per CDR3 protein. The sample has fewer than 70,000 distinct CDR3 sequences, around 9.7% seen once. Time point reported: longitudinal time-point 2. Source material: PBMCs. All receptors come from a man in his thirties or forties in good health.

This clonotype was counted many times. V usage is TRBV15 and J usage is TRBJ2-3, with D possibly matching TRBD2 (7 bases). The germline gives CDR1 LNHNV, CDR2 YYDKDF (reference sequence). This CDR3 spans 18 amino acids. The V end lost 4 bases, the J end lost 0 bases, and 20 bases lay between the germline ends. The CDR3 sequence is CATSMTGRLALSTDTQYF. The CDR3 DNA reads TGTGCCACCAGCATGACAGGAAGACTAGCACTTAGCACAGATACGCAGTATTTT. The entire variable domain, with the rest obtained from reference TRBV15 and TRBJ2-3, is as follows: DAMVIQNPRYQVTQFGKPVTLSCSQTLNHNVMYWYQQKSSQAPKLLFHYYDKDFNNEADTPDNFQSRRPNTSFCFLDIRSPGLGDTAMYLCATSMTGRLALSTDTQYFGPGTRLTVL.

At least ten counts were recorded for this clonotype. The genes are TRBV7-2 and TRBJ1-4, with D perhaps matching TRBD1 (5 bases). V gave up 3 bases and J gave up 6 bases, with 8 bases separating them. The germline CDR1 and CDR2 sequences are SGHTA and FQGNSA. The length of the CDR3 is 13 residues. This chain's CDR3 is CASSLTAHEKLFF. DNA for the CDR3: TGTGCCAGCAGCTTGACAGCCCATGAAAAACTGTTTTTT.

This clonotype was seen ten or more times. The chain recombines TRBV12-3 or TRBV12-4 with TRBJ1-2, with D possibly TRBD1 on 5 matching bases. CDR3 length: 14 amino acids. V gave up 7 bases and J gave up 5 bases, with 17 bases separating them. The CDR3 nucleotides read TGTGCCAGCAAAGGTGGGGACCGCACTTATGGCTACACCTTC. It specifies CASKGGDRTYGYTF.

This clonotype was seen repeatedly, ten times or more. The V gene is TRBV3-1, the J gene TRBJ2-7; 9 bases agree with TRBD2. In germline, CDR1 is LGHDT, CDR2 YNNKEL (reference sequence). V shed 4 bases and J 7 bases; nucleotides not matched to a gene: 5. The CDR3 has 13 amino acids. CDR3 sequence: CASSLGLAGEQYF. For the CDR3, the DNA is TGTGCCAGCAGCCTGGGACTAGCTGGGGAGCAGTACTTC.

This clonotype was counted a few times. The rearrangement joins TRBV9 to TRBJ1-2; tentative D call: TRBD1 (5 bases). The germline V and J ends were trimmed by 7 bases and 6 bases, with 13 bases remaining between them. The CDR3 spans 12 residues. The germline V gene has CDR1 SGDLS and CDR2 YYNGEE. The chain's CDR3 is CASLPGGDGYTF. CDR3 DNA sequence: TGTGCCAGCCTCCCGGGGGGGGATGGCTACACCTTC.

This clonotype appeared many times. The chain has TRBV27 and TRBJ2-5, with 7 nucleotides matching TRBD2. The CDR3 contains 13 residues. J gave up 10 bases and V 5 bases, and 10 bases lay outside the gene matches. Germline CDR1 and CDR2: MNHEY and SMNVEV (reference sequence). The CDR3 here is CASSLMGWEGQYF. CDR3 nucleotide sequence: TGTGCCAGCAGTCTGATGGGTTGGGAGGGCCAGTACTTC.

This clonotype occurred a few times. This chain joins TRBV7-3 and TRBJ2-5; TRBD2 matches at 10 bases. The CDR3 is 16 amino acids. Looked up from germline, CDR1 is SGHTA and CDR2 is FQGTGA. The trim removed 2 bases at V and 2 bases at J, leaving 5 bases unmatched. The CDR3 DNA sequence: TGTGCCAGCAGCTTAGGTGGGACTAGCGTTCAAGAGACCCAGTACTTC. As protein: CASSLGGTSVQETQYF.

This clonotype was recorded at least ten times. This chain's CDR3 is CSVETAEETQYF. CDR3 DNA: TGCAGCGTTGAGACAGCTGAAGAGACCCAGTACTTC. The chain links TRBV29-1 to TRBJ2-5; D possibly corresponds to TRBD1 (5 bases). Trimming stripped 3 bases from V and 3 bases from J, with 8 bases between. The CDR3 has 12 amino acids. The germline CDR1 and CDR2 sequences are SQVTM and ANQGSEA.

This clonotype was detected ten times or more. The chain combines TRBV20-1 with TRBJ2-7; possibly TRBD1 for D (6 bases). Trimming took 0 bases from V and 0 from J, leaving 9 bases between them. This CDR3 spans 14 amino acids. CDR1 is DFQATT and CDR2 is SNEGSKA in the germline V gene (reference sequence). The CDR3 coding sequence is TGCAGTGCTAGAGAAACAGGGATCTCCTACGAGCAGTACTTC. Its translation: CSARETGISYEQYF.

This clonotype was recorded at least ten times. This chain connects TRBV20-1 to TRBJ1-2; D uncertain. CDR1 is DFQATT, CDR2 SNEGSKA, per germline (reference sequence). The CDR3 runs 17 residues. Trimming left V 0 bases short and J 7 bases short, with 24 bases between. The CDR3 here is CSARDPGRIISVSGYTF. The CDR3 bases are TGCAGTGCTAGAGATCCAGGACGGATTATCTCAGTCAGTGGCTACACCTTC.

Many counts were recorded for this clonotype. The gene calls are TRBV7-9 and TRBJ1-1; D unclear. This CDR3 comprises 12 residues. CDR1 and CDR2 (germline): SEHNR, FQNEAQ (reference sequence). V was shortened by 1 base and J by 8 bases, with 8 bases between the two germline ends. Here the CDR3 reads CASSLGVREAFF. The CDR3 region has the DNA TGTGCCAGCAGCTTAGGGGTTCGGGAAGCTTTCTTT. Using reference TRBV7-9 and TRBJ1-1 for the parts outside the CDR3, the full variable domain is DTGVSQNPRHKITKRGQNVTFRCDPISEHNRLYWYRQTLGQGPEFLTYFQNEAQLEKSRLLSDRFSAERPKGSFSTLEIQRTEQGDSAMYLCASSLGVREAFFGQGTRLTVV.

This clonotype was counted at least ten times. The V and J genes are TRBV5-1 and TRBJ1-2; D perhaps matches TRBD1 (5 bases). Trimming pared 4 bases from V and 7 bases from J, leaving 11 bases between. CDR1 and CDR2 (germline): SGHRS, YFSETQ. The CDR3 spans 12 residues. The CDR3 bases are TGCGCCAGCAGCCAGGGTGGTGGTGGCTACACCTTC. This codes for CASSQGGGGYTF.

In the case of this clonotype: Given a much more abundant clone one base away, this may be a read error. The chain combines TRBV5-6 with TRBJ2-1; the match to TRBD1 covers 8 bases. CDR1 SGHDT and CDR2 YYEEEE come from the germline V gene. The CDR3 has 15 amino acids. The J segment lost 6 bases and the V segment lost 3 bases, leaving 8 bases of the junction unmatched. The CDR3 sequence is CASSYQDRETNEQFF. The CDR3, as DNA: TGTGCCAGCAGCTACCAGGACAGGGAGACCAATGAGCAGTTCTTC.

This clonotype was recorded at least ten times. The chain links TRBV29-1 to TRBJ2-3, with a possible D match to TRBD2 (6 bases). CDR3 length: 12 residues. The germline CDR1 and CDR2 sequences are SQVTM and ANQGSEA. With 6 bases removed from V and 6 bases from J, the gap between germline ends came to 13 bases. The CDR3 spells CSVRQAGDTQYF. DNA of the CDR3: TGCAGCGTGCGGCAGGCGGGGGATACGCAGTATTTT.

The V call is TRBV5-5, the J call TRBJ1-2; D is possibly TRBD1 (6 bases). V was shortened by 8 bases and J by 2 bases, with 19 bases between the two germline ends. CDR1 is SGHKS, CDR2 YYEKEE, per germline (reference sequence). The CDR3 totals 15 residues. CDR3 in amino acids: CASSTTGTPNYGYTF. The CDR3 bases are TGTGCCAGTAGCACCACCGGGACACCAAACTATGGCTACACCTTC.

This clonotype was counted many times. The chain links TRBV29-1 to TRBJ2-5; TRBD1 might be the D (6 bases). Looked up from germline, CDR1 is SQVTM and CDR2 is ANQGSEA. The CDR3 totals 12 residues. With 8 bases removed from V and 4 bases from J, the gap between germline ends came to 14 bases. CDR3 in DNA: TGCAGCATACAGGGTACGGGAGAGACCCAGTACTTC. Encoded protein: CSIQGTGETQYF.

In this sample, this clonotype turned up many times. The V gene is TRBV7-2, the J gene TRBJ2-7, with TRBD1 identical over 8 bases. The germline CDR1 and CDR2 sequences are SGHTA and FQGNSA. This CDR3 has 14 amino acids. J lost 3 bases, V lost 3 bases, and 4 bases had no gene match. The CDR3 nucleotides are TGTGCCAGCAGCTTTGACAGGGGCGACTACGAGCAGTACTTC. Protein product: CASSFDRGDYEQYF.

This clonotype has ten or more counts. V gene TRBV28 combines with J gene TRBJ2-6; D is ambiguous. Per the germline V gene, CDR1 is MDHEN and CDR2 is SYDVKM. V lost 6 bases and J 2 bases, leaving 14 bases between the germline ends. The length of the CDR3 is 16 residues. The CDR3 region is CASRTPEGPGANVLTF. The CDR3 DNA reads TGTGCCAGCAGAACCCCCGAAGGGCCTGGGGCCAACGTCCTGACTTTC.

At least ten counts were recorded for this clonotype. The chain combines TRBV27 with TRBJ2-3; D gene uncertain. There are 13 residues in the CDR3. Germline V gives CDR1 MNHEY, CDR2 SMNVEV (reference sequence). V was cut by 2 bases and J by 4 bases, with 7 bases left in between. CDR3 loop: CASSLGLSDTQYF. In DNA form, the CDR3 reads TGTGCCAGCAGTTTAGGTTTGTCAGATACGCAGTATTTT.

This clonotype was counted ten times or more. The chain uses TRBV20-1 and TRBJ2-3, with TRBD2 identical over 8 bases. J gave up 0 bases and V 4 bases, and 3 bases lay outside the gene matches. The length of the CDR3 is 14 residues. Germline CDR1 and CDR2: DFQATT and SNEGSKA (reference sequence). The CDR3 DNA follows: TGCAGTGCTATTAGCGGGGCTAGCACAGATACGCAGTATTTT. Amino acids: CSAISGASTDTQYF.

This clonotype was counted ten times or more. The chain joins TRBV12-3 or TRBV12-4 to TRBJ1-5; 7 bases are shared with TRBD1. V trimming: 3 bases; J trimming: 8 bases; junction bases outside the gene matches: 7. The CDR3 sequence is 14 residues long. The CDR3: CASSLEGAGKPQHF. DNA of the CDR3: TGTGCCAGCAGTTTGGAGGGGGCGGGAAAGCCCCAGCATTTT.